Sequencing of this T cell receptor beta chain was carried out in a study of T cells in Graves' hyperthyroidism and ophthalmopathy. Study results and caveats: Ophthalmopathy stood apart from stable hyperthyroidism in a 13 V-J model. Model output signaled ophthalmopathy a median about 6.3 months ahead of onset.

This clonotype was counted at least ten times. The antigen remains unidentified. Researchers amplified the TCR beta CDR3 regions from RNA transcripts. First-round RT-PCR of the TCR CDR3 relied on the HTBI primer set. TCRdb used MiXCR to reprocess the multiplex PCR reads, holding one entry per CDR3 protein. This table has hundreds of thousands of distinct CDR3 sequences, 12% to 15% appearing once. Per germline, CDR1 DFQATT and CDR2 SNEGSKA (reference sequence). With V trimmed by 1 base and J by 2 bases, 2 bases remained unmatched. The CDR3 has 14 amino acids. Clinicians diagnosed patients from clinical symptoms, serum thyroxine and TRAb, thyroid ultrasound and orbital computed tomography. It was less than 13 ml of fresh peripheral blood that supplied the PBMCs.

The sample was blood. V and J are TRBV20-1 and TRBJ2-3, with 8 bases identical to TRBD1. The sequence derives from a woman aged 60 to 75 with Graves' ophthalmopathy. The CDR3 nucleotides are TGCAGTGCTAGAGGGACAGGGAACACAGATACGCAGTATTTT. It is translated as CSARGTGNTDTQYF.